These T cell receptor beta chains were read from a single sample in a study of identical twins. Each CDR3 protein gets one entry after TCRdb re-called the 5' RACE reads with MiXCR. The table records 150,000 or so distinct CDR3 sequences, 3% to 4.5% of them present only once. Sample: memory T cells sorted from blood. The source is a young man in good health. The CDR3 runs from the conserved cysteine through the conserved F or W. The D gene is left open where the match is weak.

D,V,J,CDR3
TRBD2,TRBV5-1,TRBJ2-1,CASSLQGLAYNEQFF
.,TRBV29-1,TRBJ2-1,CSVVMGSSYNEQFF
.,TRBV2,TRBJ2-5,CASAGLQAKETQYF
TRBD2,TRBV7-3,TRBJ2-1,CASSPRGPGLALNEQFF
.,TRBV7-9,TRBJ1-1,CASSPPEAFF
TRBD2,TRBV30,TRBJ2-2,CACTPGLGKGGELFF
TRBD1,TRBV3-1,TRBJ2-3,CASSRRDSRLYF
.,TRBV30,TRBJ2-3,CAWSLWRATTDTQYF
.,TRBV20-1,TRBJ2-2,CSARPARNTGELFF
TRBD1,TRBV29-1,TRBJ2-2,CSVEDGQVTGGELFF
.,TRBV30,TRBJ1-5,CAWSVGGDNQPQHF
.,TRBV7-8,TRBJ1-2,CASSKDRGRGANYGYTF
.,TRBV5-5,TRBJ2-1,CASSFTSGEQFF
TRBD1,TRBV4-3,TRBJ1-1,CASSQFDGAGGGTEAFF
.,TRBV28,TRBJ1-1,CASNSGGNKAFF
TRBD2,TRBV5-1,TRBJ2-3,CASRSLGLATDTQYF
.,TRBV15,TRBJ2-5,CATSVLQGLETQYF
.,TRBV20-1,TRBJ2-5,CSASLETQYF
TRBD2,TRBV12-3/TRBV12-4,TRBJ2-1,CASSLVGGRAGEQFF
TRBD1,TRBV20-1,TRBJ1-2,CSAQGQRSYTF
TRBD2,TRBV6-2/TRBV6-3,TRBJ2-2,CASNLLAAGELFF
.,TRBV28,TRBJ1-4,CASSSPTEKLFF
TRBD1,TRBV5-1,TRBJ2-5,CASGTGPWGETQYF
.,TRBV7-2,TRBJ2-4,CASSLEPTRAKNIQYF
.,TRBV28,TRBJ1-1,CASLKETGEAFF
.,TRBV12-3/TRBV12-4,TRBJ2-5,CASSQGPGKQETQYF
TRBD1,TRBV10-3,TRBJ1-1,CAISDPGGMNTEAFF
.,TRBV21-1,TRBJ2-1,CASSRYRDRIGGEQFF
.,TRBV24-1,TRBJ1-2,CATSDSYGRYGYTF
.,TRBV12-3/TRBV12-4,TRBJ2-7,CASSPGRGASYEQYF
.,TRBV20-1,TRBJ1-5,CSATGLRSNQPQHF
TRBD1,TRBV2,TRBJ2-6,CASSEAKSGSPRDRNSGANVLTF
.,TRBV29-1,TRBJ1-5,CSVADYSNQPQHF
.,TRBV9,TRBJ2-3,CASSVEQGLRTDTQYF
TRBD2,TRBV7-2,TRBJ2-1,CASRAAGGLNEQFF
.,TRBV25-1,TRBJ2-3,CASAPGLKDTQYF
TRBD1,TRBV3-1,TRBJ1-5,CASSDGTGRYSNQPQHF
.,TRBV20-1,TRBJ1-1,CSPRLRRGAFEAFF